This T cell receptor beta chain was obtained from a study of early T cells in non-severe SARS-CoV-2 infection. Across the study: Sequencing of bulk RNA from unsorted whole blood was done, without chain pairing.

The V gene's germline CDR1 is MGHRA and CDR2 YSYEKL. V lost 0 bases and J lost 5; bases outside the gene matches: 5. The CDR3 has 15 amino acids. Individual cDNA molecules each received unique molecular identifiers attached to them. MiXCR, run by TCRdb on the 5' RACE reads, gives a single entry per CDR3 protein. Found here are more than 85,000 distinct CDR3 sequences, around 13% of them singletons; the top ten hold around 3.7%. This chain links TRBV4-1 with TRBJ1-2; 8 nucleotides line up with TRBD1. Sequences were derived from whole blood, sampled at baseline. The sequence was obtained from an adult who was a healthcare worker with PCR-confirmed SARS-CoV-2 infection or an uninfected control (not recorded which). The CDR3 protein is CASSQEADRVYGYTF. The CDR3 nucleotides read TGCGCCAGCAGCCAAGAGGCGGACAGGGTGTATGGCTACACCTTC.